Following are 28 T cell receptor beta chains from one sample sequenced in a study of T-cell memory formation after mild COVID-19. One entry per CDR3 protein results from TCRdb running MiXCR on the 5' RACE reads. The sample consists of about 57,000 distinct CDR3 sequences, over 9% of them appearing once. Specimen: PBMCs or a T cell subset sorted from them (not recorded which). The receptors shown here come from a man aged 18-30 years who had mild COVID-19 (a few samples of this study predate the infection). Cell type and time point are not known.

The genes are TRBV2 and TRBJ2-7, with D possibly being TRBD1 (6 bases). The germline V gene encodes CDR1 SNHLY and CDR2 FYNNEI. The ends were cut back, 7 bases at V and 6 bases at J, with 13 bases in the middle. The CDR3 runs to 12 residues. The CDR3 protein is CASNHQGSEQYV. CDR3 DNA: TGTGCCAGCAACCATCAGGGGTCCGAGCAGTACGTC.

This clonotype was observed a few times. The rearrangement links TRBV7-9 to TRBJ1-5; possible D gene TRBD1, 5 bases. This CDR3 is 12 amino acids long. V was clipped by 4 bases and J by 6 bases, with 7 bases between them. Germline CDR1 is SEHNR and CDR2 is FQNEAQ (reference sequence). CDR3 sequence reads: CASSSGIQPQHF. CDR3 sequence (DNA): TGTGCCAGCAGCTCAGGGATTCAGCCCCAGCATTTT.

There are a few counts of this clonotype. The rearrangement links TRBV7-9 to TRBJ1-2; D unresolved. The V end was cut by 1 base, the J end by 6 bases, with 9 bases between. This CDR3 has 13 residues. Germline loops: CDR1 SEHNR, CDR2 FQNEAQ (reference sequence). CDR3 amino acids: CASSLDRGNGYTF. The CDR3 nucleotides read TGTGCCAGCAGCTTAGATCGGGGAAATGGCTACACCTTC.

This clonotype was observed many times. This chain uses TRBV7-6 with TRBJ2-1; 10 positions match TRBD2. There are 15 residues in the CDR3. Germline CDR1 and CDR2: SGHVS and FNYEAQ. The J segment lost 6 bases and the V segment lost 5 bases, leaving 7 bases of the junction unmatched. CDR3 nucleotide sequence: TGTGCCAGCAGCCAGGGACTAGCGAGTACCAATGAGCAGTTCTTC. As protein: CASSQGLASTNEQFF.

This clonotype was seen many times. The chain couples TRBV11-2 to TRBJ2-3, with 8 bases lining up with TRBD2. V lost 5 bases to trimming and J lost 0 bases; unmatched junction nucleotides: 10. This CDR3 contains 17 residues. The germline gives CDR1 SGHAT, CDR2 FQNNGV. CDR3 coding DNA: TGTGCCAGCAGCCCTTTTCCGGGGGGGTCTAGCACAGATACGCAGTATTTT. Translation: CASSPFPGGSSTDTQYF.

This clonotype has just a few counts. The chain has TRBV20-1 and TRBJ2-1; 8 bases are shared with TRBD2. The CDR3 extends over 15 amino acids. V was clipped by 6 bases and J by 7 bases; unmatched bases: 14. Germline CDR1 reads DFQATT; CDR2 reads SNEGSKA (reference sequence). The CDR3: CSAPRPGGAGNEQFF. CDR3 DNA sequence: TGCAGTGCCCCTAGGCCCGGGGGGGCGGGGAATGAGCAGTTCTTC.

This clonotype was detected a few times. The chain carries TRBV20-1 and TRBJ1-2; D uncertain. Per germline, CDR1 DFQATT and CDR2 SNEGSKA (reference sequence). Trimming took 0 bases from V and 4 from J, leaving 9 bases between them. The CDR3 length is 13 residues. CDR3 DNA: TGCAGTGCTAGAGAACCTGTCGGCTATGGCTACACCTTC. It yields the protein CSAREPVGYGYTF.

This chain links TRBV4-1 with TRBJ1-5, with D possibly TRBD1 on 5 matching bases. CDR3 length: 15 residues. Per the germline V gene, CDR1 is MGHRA and CDR2 is YSYEKL. V lost 4 bases and J 0 bases, leaving 10 bases between the germline ends. CDR3: CASSLRGVSNQPQHF. CDR3 in DNA: TGCGCCAGCAGCCTTAGAGGGGTTAGCAATCAGCCCCAGCATTTT.

This clonotype showed up just a few times. This chain links TRBV28 with TRBJ1-1; D is unclear. V was cut by 6 bases and J by 4 bases, with 9 bases left in between. The CDR3 spans 12 residues. Germline-derived CDR1 and CDR2 are MDHEN and SYDVKM. The CDR3 region is CASRTGSTEAFF. The CDR3 DNA sequence: TGTGCCAGCAGAACCGGAAGCACTGAAGCTTTCTTT.

In this sample, this clonotype turned up a few times. This sequence joins TRBV13 and TRBJ1-2; D call uncertain. The CDR3 has 13 amino acids. The V end lost 5 bases, the J end lost 6 bases, and 13 bases lay between the germline ends. Germline-derived CDR1 and CDR2 are PRHDT and FYEKMQ (reference sequence). The CDR3 sequence: CASSRDWRNGYTF. As DNA, the CDR3 is TGTGCCAGCAGCCGTGACTGGAGGAATGGCTACACCTTC.

The rearrangement uses TRBV5-1 and TRBJ1-1; tentatively, D is TRBD1 (6 bases). The CDR3 spans 15 residues. CDR1 and CDR2 (germline): SGHRS, YFSETQ. V lost 4 bases to trimming and J lost 1 base, with 14 bases between them. The CDR3 DNA sequence: TGCGCCAGCAGCGCCATTGAAGGGGGGAACACTGAAGCTTTCTTT. Its translation is CASSAIEGGNTEAFF.

The chain combines TRBV25-1 with TRBJ2-4, with D possibly TRBD1 on 6 matching bases. The germline gives CDR1 MGHDK, CDR2 SYGVNS. The CDR3 is made up of 15 amino acids. V was cut by 4 bases and J by 1 base, with 11 bases left in between. The CDR3 DNA reads TGTGCCAGCAGTGTCACAGGGTGGGCCAAAAACATTCAGTACTTC. Translating it yields CASSVTGWAKNIQYF.

This clonotype was observed many times. This chain uses TRBV5-1 with TRBJ2-5; possibly TRBD2 for D (5 bases). This CDR3 contains 17 residues. Germline V gene sequence: CDR1 SGHRS, CDR2 YFSETQ. V shed 4 bases and J shed 5 bases, with 24 bases lying between them. CDR3 in amino acids: CASSLYPGLLDGETQYF. CDR3 DNA: TGCGCCAGCAGCCTCTACCCCGGACTCCTCGACGGGGAGACCCAGTACTTC.

This clonotype was counted between two and nine times. The V and J genes are TRBV5-6 and TRBJ1-2, with D possibly TRBD1 on 5 matching bases. V was clipped by 0 bases and J by 6 bases, with 15 bases between them. The CDR3 consists of 15 residues. Germline V gives CDR1 SGHDT, CDR2 YYEEEE. This CDR3 is CASSLVQGARDGYTF. In DNA form, the CDR3 reads TGTGCCAGCAGCTTGGTTCAGGGAGCACGGGATGGCTACACCTTC.

This clonotype came up a few times. This chain links TRBV6-4 with TRBJ2-3; TRBD2 is a possible D gene (5 bases). CDR3 length equals 15 residues. Trimming left V 3 bases short and J 0 bases short, with 10 bases between. CDR1 and CDR2 from the germline V gene are MRHNA and SNTAGT. The CDR3 DNA follows: TGTGCCAGCAGTGAAGAGGGATCTAGCACAGATACGCAGTATTTT. This encodes CASSEEGSSTDTQYF.

There are a few counts of this clonotype. This chain connects TRBV20-1 to TRBJ2-7; D call uncertain. Trimming pared 3 bases from V and 3 bases from J, leaving 12 bases between. CDR1 is DFQATT and CDR2 is SNEGSKA in the germline V gene (reference sequence). The CDR3 contains 13 residues. CDR3 bases: TGCAGTGCTAGTACTCCAGCCGACTACGAGCAGTACGTC. This sequence encodes CSASTPADYEQYV.

V gene TRBV5-1 combines with J gene TRBJ1-2; D call uncertain. The CDR3 is 13 residues long. Germline-derived CDR1 and CDR2 are SGHRS and YFSETQ. Trimming pared 3 bases from V and 8 bases from J, leaving 14 bases between. The CDR3 protein is CASSSSEQGGYTF. The CDR3 region has the DNA TGCGCCAGCAGCTCAAGCGAGCAAGGAGGCTACACCTTC. Supplemented by reference TRBV5-1 and TRBJ1-2, the full variable domain reads KAGVTQTPRYLIKTRGQQVTLSCSPISGHRSVSWYQQTPGQGLQFLFEYFSETQRNKGNFPGRFSGRQFSNSRSEMNVSTLELGDSALYLCASSSSEQGGYTFGSGTRLTVV.

In its sample, this clonotype ranks as medium-sized. The chain's CDR3 is CASLQGPTDTQYF. CDR3 coding DNA: TGTGCCAGCCTACAGGGGCCCACAGATACGCAGTATTTT. This chain links TRBV7-9 with TRBJ2-3, with 7 bases identical to TRBD1. CDR1 is SEHNR and CDR2 is FQNEAQ in the germline V gene (reference sequence). The CDR3 is made up of 13 amino acids. The junction had 4 bases not matched to a gene; V was cut back by 8 bases and J by 2 bases.

In its sample, this clonotype was seen a few times. The chain carries TRBV2 and TRBJ2-1, with no clear D. Germline-derived CDR1 and CDR2 are SNHLY and FYNNEI. CDR3 length equals 11 residues. V was clipped by 6 bases and J by 9 bases, with 9 bases between them. This CDR3 reads CASSAYGEQFF. CDR3 nucleotides: TGTGCCAGCAGCGCCTACGGTGAGCAGTTCTTC.

This clonotype was observed at least ten times. V and J are TRBV5-1 and TRBJ2-7, with D hard to call. Germline V gene data show CDR1 as SGHRS and CDR2 as YFSETQ. The CDR3 loop spans 12 amino acids. The V gene lost 2 bases and the J gene lost 4 bases, with 7 bases spanning the gap. CDR3 bases: TGCGCCAGCAGCTTTAATGAATACGAGCAGTACTTC. It is translated as CASSFNEYEQYF. Full variable domain (outside the CDR3, taken from reference TRBV5-1 and TRBJ2-7): KAGVTQTPRYLIKTRGQQVTLSCSPISGHRSVSWYQQTPGQGLQFLFEYFSETQRNKGNFPGRFSGRQFSNSRSEMNVSTLELGDSALYLCASSFNEYEQYFGPGTRLTVT.

This clonotype was detected many times. The chain is built from TRBV7-3 and TRBJ2-7; D remains unclear. CDR3 length: 13 residues. Trimming took off 1 base at V and 3 bases at J, with 7 bases between the two ends. Looked up from germline, CDR1 is SGHTA and CDR2 is FQGTGA. The CDR3 spells CASSLSQSYEQYF. In DNA, the CDR3 is TGTGCCAGCAGCTTAAGTCAGAGCTACGAGCAGTACTTC.

This clonotype came up many times. The V gene is TRBV6-5, the J gene TRBJ2-2; 7 bases map to TRBD1. CDR1 and CDR2 (germline): MNHEY, SVGAGI. This CDR3 has 14 residues. Trimming took 7 bases from V and 4 from J; bases not matched to a gene: 6. Written as DNA, the CDR3 is TGTGCCAGCACCCTCAACAGGGGCACCGGGGAGCTGTTTTTT. This codes for CASTLNRGTGELFF.

This clonotype was observed at least ten times. J is TRBJ2-3 and V is TRBV7-3; 7 positions match TRBD2. This CDR3 is 14 amino acids long. The germline CDR1 and CDR2 sequences are SGHTA and FQGTGA. J was trimmed by 5 bases and V by 4 bases; bases with no gene match: 6. For the CDR3, the DNA is TGTGCCAGCAGCTCCGCTTGGGGGGGAGATACGCAGTATTTT. It is translated as CASSSAWGGDTQYF.

This clonotype was recorded a few times. This sequence joins TRBV18 and TRBJ2-1; no firm D call. CDR1 and CDR2 (germline): KGHSH, LQKENI. The CDR3 length is 15 residues. The V end was cut by 3 bases, the J end by 8 bases, with 17 bases between. Here the CDR3 reads CASSPPGHLGDEQFF. DNA of the CDR3: TGTGCCAGCTCACCCCCTGGCCACCTAGGCGATGAGCAGTTCTTC. Full variable domain (rest looked up from reference TRBV18 and TRBJ2-1): NAGVMQNPRHLVRRRGQEARLRCSPMKGHSHVYWYRQLPEEGLKFMVYLQKENIIDESGMPKERFSAEFPKEGPSILRIQQVVRGDSAAYFCASSPPGHLGDEQFFGPGTRLTVL.

The chain is built from TRBV29-1 and TRBJ2-1; tentatively, D is TRBD2 (6 bases). The V gene lost 1 base and the J gene lost 3 bases, with 22 bases spanning the gap. CDR1 is SQVTM, CDR2 ANQGSEA, per germline. This CDR3 spans 18 amino acids. The CDR3 DNA reads TGCAGCGTTGAAGGGCTAGCGAGAACGGTTGGTAGCTACAATGAGCAGTTCTTC. It encodes CSVEGLARTVGSYNEQFF.

The CDR3 loop reads CASKTGHDGYTF. The CDR3 nucleotides read TGTGCCAGCAAAACAGGACATGATGGCTACACCTTC. The rearrangement joins TRBV6-5 to TRBJ1-2, with D perhaps matching TRBD1 (5 bases). V dropped 7 bases and J dropped 6 bases, with 12 bases sitting between them. The CDR3 has 12 residues. The germline V gene has CDR1 MNHEY and CDR2 SVGAGI.

J is TRBJ1-6 and V is TRBV27; D gene unclear. V lost 6 bases, J lost 4 bases, and 16 bases lay in between. The CDR3 extends over 16 amino acids. Germline V gene sequence: CDR1 MNHEY, CDR2 SMNVEV (reference sequence). The CDR3 region has the DNA TGTGCCAGCAGGTCCCCCTTAAGGACTTATAATTCACCCCTCCACTTT. It encodes CASRSPLRTYNSPLHF.

This clonotype has only one observation. The V and J genes are TRBV20-1 and TRBJ1-2; 8 bases line up with TRBD1. V dropped 5 bases and J dropped 8; count of bases not matched to a gene: 10. Germline V lookup: CDR1 DFQATT, CDR2 SNEGSKA (reference sequence). The CDR3 is 13 amino acids. In DNA form, the CDR3 reads TGCAGTGCTTCGCGGACAGGGAGGCTCGGCTACACCTTC. Its translation: CSASRTGRLGYTF.